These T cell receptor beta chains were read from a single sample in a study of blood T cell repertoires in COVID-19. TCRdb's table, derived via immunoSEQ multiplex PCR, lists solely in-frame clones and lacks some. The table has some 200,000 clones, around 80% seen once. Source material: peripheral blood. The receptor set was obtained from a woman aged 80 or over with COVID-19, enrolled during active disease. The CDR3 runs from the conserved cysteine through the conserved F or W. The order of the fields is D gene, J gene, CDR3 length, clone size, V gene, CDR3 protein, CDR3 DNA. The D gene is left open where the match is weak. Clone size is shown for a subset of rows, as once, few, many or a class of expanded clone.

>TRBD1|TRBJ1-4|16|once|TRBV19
CASNDRAGGTNEKLFF
TGTGCCAGTAACGACAGGGCCGGGGGAACTAATGAAAAACTGTTTTTT
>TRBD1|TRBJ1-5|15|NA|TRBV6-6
CASTGGTGSNQPQHF
TGTGCCAGCACTGGAGGGACAGGAAGCAATCAGCCCCAGCATTTT
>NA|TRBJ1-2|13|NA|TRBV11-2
CASSSTGGYGYTF
TGTGCCAGCAGCTCGACTGGAGGTTATGGCTACACCTTC
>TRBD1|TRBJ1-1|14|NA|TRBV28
CASIRTGGGTEAFF
TGTGCCAGCATTAGGACAGGGGGTGGCACTGAAGCTTTCTTT
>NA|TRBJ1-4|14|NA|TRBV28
CASSPPQVREKLFF
TGTGCCAGCAGTCCACCTCAAGTGAGGGAAAAACTGTTTTTT
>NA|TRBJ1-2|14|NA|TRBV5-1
CASSPSDSFYGYTF
TGCGCCAGCAGCCCCTCCGACTCATTCTATGGCTACACCTTC
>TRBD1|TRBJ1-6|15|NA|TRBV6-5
CASSYPTGNNSPLHF
TGTGCCAGCAGTTACCCGACAGGGAACAATTCACCCCTCCACTTT
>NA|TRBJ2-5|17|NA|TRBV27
CASSFGKGTPALETQYF
TGTGCCAGCAGTTTCGGGAAGGGTACGCCCGCGCTTGAGACCCAGTACTTC
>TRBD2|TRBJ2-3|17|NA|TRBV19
CASSIISGGPSTDTQYF
TGTGCCAGTAGTATCATTAGCGGGGGCCCGAGCACAGATACGCAGTATTTT
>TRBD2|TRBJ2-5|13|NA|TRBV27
CASSFRGGETQYF
TGTGCCAGCAGTTTCCGGGGGGGAGAGACCCAGTACTTC
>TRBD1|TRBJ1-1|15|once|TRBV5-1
CASSRQGAGGTEAFF
TGCGCCAGCTCTAGACAGGGGGCAGGAGGGACTGAAGCTTTCTTT
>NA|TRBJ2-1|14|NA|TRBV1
CTSSQVASGCEQFF
TGCACCAGCAGCCAAGTGGCTAGCGGATGTGAGCAGTTCTTC
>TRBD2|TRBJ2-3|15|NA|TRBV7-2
CASSSPLAGFYTQYF
TGTGCCAGCAGCTCGCCCCTAGCGGGGTTCTATACGCAGTATTTT
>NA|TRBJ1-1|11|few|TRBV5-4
CASSIPLVAFF
TGTGCCAGCTCGATACCGTTAGTAGCTTTCTTT
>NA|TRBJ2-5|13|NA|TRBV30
CAWDPGGRETQYF
TGTGCCTGGGATCCGGGGGGCCGGGAGACCCAGTACTTC
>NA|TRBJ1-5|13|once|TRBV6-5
CASTGLWNQPQHF
TGTGCCAGCACGGGGTTGTGGAATCAGCCCCAGCATTTT
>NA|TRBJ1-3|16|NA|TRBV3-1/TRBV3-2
CASSRRGGASGNTIYF
TGTGCCAGCAGCCGACGCGGGGGAGCATCTGGAAACACCATATATTTT
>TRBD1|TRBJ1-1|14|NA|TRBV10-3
CAISPGGENTEAFF
TGTGCCATCAGCCCAGGGGGCGAAAACACTGAAGCTTTCTTT
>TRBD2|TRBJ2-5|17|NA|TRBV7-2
CASSLVSAGGPQETQYF
TGTGCCAGCAGCTTAGTTTCAGCGGGGGGGCCCCAAGAGACCCAGTACTTC
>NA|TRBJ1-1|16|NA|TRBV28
CASSLFPRGGRTEAFF
TGTGCCAGCAGTTTATTCCCGAGAGGAGGGCGCACTGAAGCTTTCTTT
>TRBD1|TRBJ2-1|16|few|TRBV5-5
CASSLEGTGSYNEQFF
TGTGCCAGCAGCTTGGAAGGGACAGGGAGCTACAATGAGCAGTTCTTC
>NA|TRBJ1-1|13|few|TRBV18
CASSPQNAGEAFF
TGTGCCAGCTCACCACAGAACGCCGGGGAAGCTTTCTTT
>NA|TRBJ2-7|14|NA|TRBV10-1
CASIGGRAVYEQYF
TGCGCCAGCATCGGCGGGCGGGCAGTGTACGAGCAGTACTTC